The 22 T cell receptor beta chains reported below all come from one sample, sequenced in a study of T cell responses to AZD1222 COVID-19 vaccine (dated by TCRdb to the early 2020s). The receptor library was made with the immunoSEQ multiplex PCR assay. The clones in this table, taken by TCRdb from immuneACCESS, are in-frame only. Not every clone is retained; where verified, under half of the shortfall comes from an unresolved V gene, and the cause of the rest is unknown. The sample yields 65,000 to 70,000 clones; roughly four fifths were counted once. Jointly, the top ten make up around 5% of the sample. The time point label, as the study defines it: baseline before first vaccination. The material sequenced was peripheral blood, taken on day 0 of AZD1222 vaccination. The source of these receptors is an adult in good health.

This chain links TRBV7-8 with TRBJ2-7; 9 nucleotides match TRBD2. Germline-derived CDR1 and CDR2 are SGHVS and FQNEAQ. V shed 5 bases and J 2 bases; nucleotides not matched to a gene: 4. There are 14 residues in the CDR3. In DNA form, the CDR3 reads TGTGCCAGCAGCCGGTTAGCGGGGGCCTACGAGCAGTACTTC. It translates to CASSRLAGAYEQYF.

This rearrangement joins TRBV9 to TRBJ2-2; 12 nucleotides line up with TRBD2. V gave up 4 bases and J gave up 5 bases; unmatched junction bases: 6. The germline V gene has CDR1 SGDLS and CDR2 YYNGEE. The CDR3 is 16 residues long. Here the CDR3 reads CASSPSGGAYTGELFF. The CDR3 DNA reads TGTGCCAGCAGCCCTAGCGGGGGGGCCTATACCGGGGAGCTGTTTTTT.

This clone turned up a few times. V is TRBV9 and J is TRBJ1-2; TRBD1 aligns across 7 bases. J was trimmed by 2 bases and V by 3 bases; bases with no gene match: 13. Germline-derived CDR1 and CDR2 are SGDLS and YYNGEE. The CDR3 extends over 17 amino acids. CDR3 DNA: TGTGCCAGCAGCGCTGGGGGGGATGACAGGGTCAACTATGGCTACACCTTC. Translated, it gives CASSAGGDDRVNYGYTF.

J is TRBJ2-5 and V is TRBV7-6, with 12 bases identical to TRBD2. The germline V gene encodes CDR1 SGHVS and CDR2 FNYEAQ. This CDR3 has 17 amino acids. V shed 0 bases and J 5 bases; nucleotides not matched to a gene: 7. CDR3 sequence reads: CASSLASSGGALETQYF. The CDR3 nucleotides read TGTGCCAGCAGCTTAGCCTCTAGCGGGGGGGCCTTGGAGACCCAGTACTTC.

The chain employs TRBV19 and TRBJ1-6, with D hard to call. With 3 bases removed from V and 4 bases from J, the gap between germline ends came to 10 bases. The CDR3 is 15 residues long. CDR1 and CDR2 from the germline V gene are LNHDA and SQIVND (reference sequence). CDR3 nucleotides: TGTGCCAGTAGTATTTCGCAGAGTTATAATTCACCCCTCCACTTT. It specifies CASSISQSYNSPLHF.

The genes are TRBV7-3 and TRBJ1-3; no definite D call. The CDR3 has 15 residues. Trimming cost V 2 bases and J 0 bases, with 8 bases left between them. Germline V gene sequence: CDR1 SGHTA, CDR2 FQGTGA. The CDR3: CASSLDGSSGNTIYF. The CDR3 DNA reads as TGTGCCAGCAGCTTAGACGGTAGCTCTGGAAACACCATATATTTT.

The chain has TRBV28 and TRBJ1-1, with TRBD1 identical over 7 bases. Per the germline V gene, CDR1 is MDHEN and CDR2 is SYDVKM. The CDR3 is 13 residues long. V shed 1 base and J 7 bases; nucleotides not matched to a gene: 3. The CDR3 DNA is TGTGCCAGCAGTTTATACAGGGGTGGTGAAGCTTTCTTT. Encoded protein: CASSLYRGGEAFF.

The chain joins TRBV6-5 to TRBJ1-2; no clear D. The CDR3 sequence is 13 residues long. Trimming left V 2 bases short and J 7 bases short, with 11 bases between. Germline V CDR1 and CDR2: MNHEY, SVGAGI. CDR3 in DNA: TGTGCCAGCAGTTACACAAGGGTAGCTGGCTACACCTTC. Protein product: CASSYTRVAGYTF.

This chain connects TRBV5-4 to TRBJ2-1; 12 bases match TRBD2. The junction had 7 bases not matched to a gene; V was cut back by 5 bases and J by 7 bases. Per germline, CDR1 SGHNT and CDR2 YYREEE (reference sequence). The CDR3 sequence is 15 residues long. CDR3 in DNA: TGTGCCAGCAGATACGGACTAGCGGGGTATAATGAGCAGTTCTTC. Translating it yields CASRYGLAGYNEQFF.

The CDR3: CASSERGTDEKLFF. DNA for the CDR3: TGTGCCAGCAGTGAACGCGGCACGGATGAAAAACTGTTTTTT. The J gene is TRBJ1-4, the V gene TRBV6-1; D is ambiguous. The CDR3 consists of 14 residues. Germline V gene lookup returns CDR1 MNHNS and CDR2 SASEGT. V dropped 2 bases and J dropped 6 bases, with 10 bases sitting between them.

This clone showed up just once. J is TRBJ1-1 and V is TRBV5-1; 7 bases map to TRBD1. Trimming removed 2 bases from V and 1 base from J; junction bases left unmatched: 5. Germline V gene sequence: CDR1 SGHRS, CDR2 YFSETQ. The CDR3 is made up of 15 amino acids. Here the CDR3 reads CASSLRQGSNTEAFF. DNA for the CDR3: TGCGCCAGCAGCTTACGACAGGGTTCGAACACTGAAGCTTTCTTT.

The chain links TRBV25-1 to TRBJ1-6; a weak D match, TRBD1 (6 bases). V gave up 6 bases and J gave up 6 bases, with 9 bases separating them. This CDR3 is 13 amino acids long. Germline V lookup: CDR1 MGHDK, CDR2 SYGVNS. The CDR3 loop is CASRQGGNSPLHF. As DNA, the CDR3 is TGTGCCAGCAGACAGGGCGGTAATTCACCCCTCCACTTT.

This clone occurred a few times. The V and J genes are TRBV4-1 and TRBJ1-5; no reliable D call. CDR1 is MGHRA and CDR2 is YSYEKL in the germline V gene. The CDR3 consists of 15 residues. V lost 3 bases to trimming and J lost 2 bases, with 11 bases between them. As DNA, the CDR3 is TGCGCCAGCAGCCAGCCGTGGGGAGGCAATCAGCCCCAGCATTTT. Its translation: CASSQPWGGNQPQHF.

The chain links TRBV11-3 to TRBJ1-6; 8 bases align to TRBD1. From germline, CDR1 is SGHNT and CDR2 YENEEA. This CDR3 is built from 15 residues. V was clipped by 4 bases and J by 7 bases; unmatched bases: 6. CDR3 loop: CASSSTGESNSPLHF. The CDR3 bases are TGTGCCAGCAGCTCGACAGGGGAGTCGAATTCACCCCTCCACTTT.

V is TRBV4-1 and J is TRBJ1-1; D uncertain. The CDR3 loop spans 15 amino acids. Germline V gives CDR1 MGHRA, CDR2 YSYEKL. Trimming took off 1 base at V and 0 bases at J, with 9 bases between the two ends. The CDR3 DNA sequence: TGCGCCAGCAGCCAAGCCCTTAGCATGAACACTGAAGCTTTCTTT. Encoded protein: CASSQALSMNTEAFF.

The DNA for the CDR3 is TGTGCCAGCAGCCAAGATCGTGGAGGGGGTGCAGATACGCAGTATTTT. It translates to CASSQDRGGGADTQYF. The V gene is TRBV4-2, the J gene TRBJ2-3; D tentatively reads TRBD1 or TRBD2 (6 bases each). The CDR3 contains 16 residues. V lost 0 bases and J 4 bases, leaving 14 bases between the germline ends. CDR1 and CDR2 from the germline V gene are LGHNA and YNFKEQ.

This clone was seen a few times. The chain has TRBV2 and TRBJ1-3, with D unresolved. Trimming cost V 5 bases and J 1 base, with 12 bases left between them. The CDR3 runs to 15 residues. The germline gives CDR1 SNHLY, CDR2 FYNNEI. CDR3 amino acids: CASSPSLLSGNTIYF. Here the CDR3 DNA reads TGTGCCAGCAGTCCTAGCCTATTATCTGGAAACACCATATATTTT.

This clone is medium-sized in the sample. The genes are TRBV30 and TRBJ1-2, with TRBD1 matching 7 bases. Germline V lookup: CDR1 GTSNPN, CDR2 SVGIG (reference sequence). The CDR3 loop spans 14 amino acids. V gave up 3 bases and J gave up 4 bases; unmatched junction bases: 8. The chain's CDR3 is CAWRSQGDPYGYTF. In DNA form, the CDR3 reads TGTGCCTGGAGAAGTCAGGGGGACCCCTATGGCTACACCTTC.

This clone turned up a few times. V gene TRBV9 combines with J gene TRBJ1-6; weak D call: TRBD1 (5 bases). CDR1 and CDR2 (germline): SGDLS, YYNGEE. The CDR3 is 15 residues long. The V end was cut by 3 bases, the J end by 6 bases, with 13 bases between. CDR3 sequence reads: CASSAGQAFNSPLHF. CDR3 bases: TGTGCCAGCAGCGCCGGACAAGCCTTTAATTCACCCCTCCACTTT.

The chain recombines TRBV10-3 with TRBJ2-5, with TRBD1 matching 12 bases. This CDR3 is built from 15 residues. Trimming removed 2 bases from V and 9 bases from J; junction bases left unmatched: 7. CDR1 is ENHRY, CDR2 SYGVKD, per germline. CDR3 nucleotide sequence: TGTGCCATCAGTGAGGGGACAGGGGGCTCTGAGGCCCAGTACTTC. Translation gives CAISEGTGGSEAQYF.

The chain links TRBV5-4 to TRBJ1-4; TRBD1 agrees at 7 bases. V shed 0 bases and J 0 bases; nucleotides not matched to a gene: 5. The CDR3 length is 17 residues. Per the germline V gene, CDR1 is SGHNT and CDR2 is YYREEE (reference sequence). The CDR3 region is CASSLGDSYTTNEKLFF. The CDR3 DNA follows: TGTGCCAGCAGCTTGGGGGACAGTTATACAACTAATGAAAAACTGTTTTTT.

The gene calls are TRBV6-6 and TRBJ1-4; D is ambiguous. CDR3 length equals 13 residues. Germline loops: CDR1 MNHNY, CDR2 SVGAGI (reference sequence). V was shortened by 0 bases and J by 6 bases, with 5 bases between the two germline ends. CDR3 sequence: CASSYSGYEKLFF. In nucleotides, the CDR3 is TGTGCCAGCAGTTACTCGGGATATGAAAAACTGTTTTTT.